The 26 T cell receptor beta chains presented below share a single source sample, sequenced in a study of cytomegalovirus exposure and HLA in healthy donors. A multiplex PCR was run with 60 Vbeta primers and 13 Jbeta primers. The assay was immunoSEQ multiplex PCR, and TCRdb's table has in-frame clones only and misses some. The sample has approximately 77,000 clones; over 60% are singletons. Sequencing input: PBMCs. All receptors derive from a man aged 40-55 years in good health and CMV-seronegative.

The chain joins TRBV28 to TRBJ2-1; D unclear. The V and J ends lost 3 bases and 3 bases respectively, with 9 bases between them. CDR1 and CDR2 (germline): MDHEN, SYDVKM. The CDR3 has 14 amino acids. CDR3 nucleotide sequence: TGTGCCAGCAGTTTTTTGCAGAACTACAATGAGCAGTTCTTC. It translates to CASSFLQNYNEQFF.

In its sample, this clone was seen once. The CDR3 DNA reads TGCAGCGTTGTAGTCGGGACAGGGCTCACAGATACGCAGTATTTT. This gives the protein CSVVVGTGLTDTQYF. The chain carries TRBV29-1 and TRBJ2-3, with 9 bases aligning to TRBD1. Germline CDR1 is SQVTM and CDR2 is ANQGSEA. The J segment lost 2 bases and the V segment lost 4 bases, leaving 7 bases of the junction unmatched. This CDR3 is 15 amino acids long.

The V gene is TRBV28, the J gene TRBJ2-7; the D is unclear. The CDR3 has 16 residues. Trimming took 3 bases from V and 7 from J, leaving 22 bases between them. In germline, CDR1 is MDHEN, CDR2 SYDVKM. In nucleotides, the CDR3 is TGTGCCAGCAGTTTTTTCCGGATTATTTCGGAGAGTGAGCAGTACTTC. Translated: CASSFFRIISESEQYF.

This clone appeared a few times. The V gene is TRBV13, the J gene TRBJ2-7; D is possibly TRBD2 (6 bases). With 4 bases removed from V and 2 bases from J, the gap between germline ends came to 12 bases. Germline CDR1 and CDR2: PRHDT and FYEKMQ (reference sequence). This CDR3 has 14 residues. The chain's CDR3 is CASSSGAGTYEQYF. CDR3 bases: TGTGCCAGCAGCTCCGGGGCGGGAACCTACGAGCAGTACTTC.

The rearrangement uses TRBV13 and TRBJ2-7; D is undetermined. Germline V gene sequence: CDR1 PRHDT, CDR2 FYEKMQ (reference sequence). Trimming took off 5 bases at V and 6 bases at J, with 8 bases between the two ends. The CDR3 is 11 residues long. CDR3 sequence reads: CASSVGLEQYF. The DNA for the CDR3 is TGTGCCAGCAGCGTGGGCCTCGAGCAGTACTTC.

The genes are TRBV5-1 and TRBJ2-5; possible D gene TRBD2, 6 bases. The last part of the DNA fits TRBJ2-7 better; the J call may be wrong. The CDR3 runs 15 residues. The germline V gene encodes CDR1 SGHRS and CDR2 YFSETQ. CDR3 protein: CASSLESGSYYEQYF. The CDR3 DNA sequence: TGCGCCAGCAGCTTGGAGAGCGGGTCCTACTACGAGCAGTACTTC.

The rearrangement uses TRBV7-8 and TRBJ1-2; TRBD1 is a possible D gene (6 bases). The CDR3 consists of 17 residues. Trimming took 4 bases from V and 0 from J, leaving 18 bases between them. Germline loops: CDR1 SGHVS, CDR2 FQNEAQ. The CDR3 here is CASSSGVARLANYGYTF. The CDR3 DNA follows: TGTGCCAGCAGCTCAGGGGTCGCCCGCTTAGCTAACTATGGCTACACCTTC.

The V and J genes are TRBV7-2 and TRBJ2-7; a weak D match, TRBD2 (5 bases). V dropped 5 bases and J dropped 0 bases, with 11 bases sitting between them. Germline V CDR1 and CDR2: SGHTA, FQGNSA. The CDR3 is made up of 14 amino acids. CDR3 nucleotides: TGTGCCAGCAGCAGAGGAGGTCCCTCCTACGAGCAGTACTTC. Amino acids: CASSRGGPSYEQYF.

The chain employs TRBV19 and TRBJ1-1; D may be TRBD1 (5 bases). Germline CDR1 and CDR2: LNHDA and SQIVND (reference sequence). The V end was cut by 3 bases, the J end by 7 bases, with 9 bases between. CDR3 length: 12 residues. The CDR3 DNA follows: TGTGCCAGTAGTATGGCAGGGATTGAAGCTTTCTTT. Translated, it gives CASSMAGIEAFF.

As DNA, the CDR3 is TGTGCCAGCAGTTCCCTGGGTAGCGGGAGTACCGATGAGCAGTTCTTC. Translating gives CASSSLGSGSTDEQFF. V usage is TRBV27 and J usage is TRBJ2-1, with TRBD2 identical over 9 bases. Trimming removed 4 bases from V and 8 bases from J; junction bases left unmatched: 12. The CDR3 covers 16 residues. Germline assignment: CDR1 MNHEY and CDR2 SMNVEV (reference sequence).

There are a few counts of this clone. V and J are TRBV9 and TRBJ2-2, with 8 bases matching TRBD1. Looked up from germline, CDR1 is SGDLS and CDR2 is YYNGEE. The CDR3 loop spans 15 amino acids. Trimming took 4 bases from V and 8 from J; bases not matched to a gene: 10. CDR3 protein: CASSTDQGARGELFF. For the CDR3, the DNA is TGTGCCAGCAGCACAGACCAGGGGGCGAGGGGGGAGCTGTTTTTT.

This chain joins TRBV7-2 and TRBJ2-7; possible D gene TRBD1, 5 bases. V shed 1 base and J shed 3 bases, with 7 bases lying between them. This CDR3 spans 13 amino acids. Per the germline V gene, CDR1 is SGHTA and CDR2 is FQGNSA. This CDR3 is CASSLGQRYEQYF. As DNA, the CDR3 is TGTGCCAGCAGCTTAGGACAGCGCTACGAGCAGTACTTC.

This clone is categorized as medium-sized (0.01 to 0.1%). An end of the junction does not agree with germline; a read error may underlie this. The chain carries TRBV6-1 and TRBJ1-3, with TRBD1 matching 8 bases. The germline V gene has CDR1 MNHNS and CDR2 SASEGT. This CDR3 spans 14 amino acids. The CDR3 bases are TGTGCCAGCAGGAACGGACAGGGTGGAGACACCATATATTTT. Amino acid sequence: CASRNGQGGDTIYF.

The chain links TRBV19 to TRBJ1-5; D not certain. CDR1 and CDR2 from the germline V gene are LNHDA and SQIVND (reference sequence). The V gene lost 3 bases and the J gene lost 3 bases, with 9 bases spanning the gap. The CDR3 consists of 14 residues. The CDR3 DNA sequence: TGTGCCAGTAGTATGAGGGAGGTCAATCAGCCCCAGCATTTT. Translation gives CASSMREVNQPQHF.

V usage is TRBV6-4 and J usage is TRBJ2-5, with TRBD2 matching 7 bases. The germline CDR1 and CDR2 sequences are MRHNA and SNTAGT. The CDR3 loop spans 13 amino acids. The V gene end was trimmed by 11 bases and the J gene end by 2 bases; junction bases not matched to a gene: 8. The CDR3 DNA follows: TGTGCCCATGGGGCTAGCGGACAAGAGACCCAGTACTTC. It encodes CAHGASGQETQYF.

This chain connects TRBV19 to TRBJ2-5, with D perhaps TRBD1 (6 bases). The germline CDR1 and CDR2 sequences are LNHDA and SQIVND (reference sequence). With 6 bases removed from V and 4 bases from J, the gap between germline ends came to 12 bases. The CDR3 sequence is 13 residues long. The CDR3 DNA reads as TGTGCCAGTAGCACAGGGTATGGAGAGACCCAGTACTTC. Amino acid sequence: CASSTGYGETQYF. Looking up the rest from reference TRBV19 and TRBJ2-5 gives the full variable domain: DGGITQSPKYLFRKEGQNVTLSCEQNLNHDAMYWYRQDPGQGLRLIYYSQIVNDFQKGDIAEGYSVSREKKESFPLTVTSAQKNPTAFYLCASSTGYGETQYFGPGTRLLVL.

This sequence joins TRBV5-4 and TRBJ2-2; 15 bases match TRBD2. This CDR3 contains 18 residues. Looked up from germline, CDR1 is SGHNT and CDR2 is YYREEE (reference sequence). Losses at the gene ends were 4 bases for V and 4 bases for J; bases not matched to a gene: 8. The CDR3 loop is CASSPRGTSGRSTGELFF. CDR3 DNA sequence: TGTGCCAGCAGCCCACGAGGGACTAGCGGGAGGTCCACCGGGGAGCTGTTTTTT.

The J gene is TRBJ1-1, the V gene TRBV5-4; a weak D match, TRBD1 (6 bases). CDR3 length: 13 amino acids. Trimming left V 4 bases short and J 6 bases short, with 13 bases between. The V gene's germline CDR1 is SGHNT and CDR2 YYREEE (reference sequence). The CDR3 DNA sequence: TGTGCCAGCAGCCGCAGGACAGTCTCTGAAGCTTTCTTT. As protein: CASSRRTVSEAFF.

The CDR3 nucleotides read TGTGCCTGGAGTGTAAGCTCCACCGGGGAGCTGTTTTTT. Protein: CAWSVSSTGELFF. The chain is built from TRBV30 and TRBJ2-2; D is unresolved. Germline V gene sequence: CDR1 GTSNPN, CDR2 SVGIG (reference sequence). The CDR3 runs to 13 residues. V gave up 0 bases and J gave up 4 bases, with 6 bases separating them.

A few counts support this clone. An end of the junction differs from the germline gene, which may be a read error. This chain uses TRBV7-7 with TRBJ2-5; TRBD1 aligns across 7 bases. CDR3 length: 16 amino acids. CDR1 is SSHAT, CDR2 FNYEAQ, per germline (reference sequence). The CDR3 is CASSPSPQGSGETQYF. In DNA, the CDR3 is TGTGCTAGCAGCCCTTCCCCACAGGGGTCTGGAGAGACCCAGTACTTC.

CDR3 bases: TGTGCCAGCAGTTGGTGGGGCAGCCAAGAGACCCAGTACTTC. The encoded protein is CASSWWGSQETQYF. The J gene is TRBJ2-5, the V gene TRBV6-5, with a tentative D call TRBD1 (5 bases). The CDR3 covers 14 residues. V was trimmed by 4 bases and J by 1 base, leaving 10 bases between them. Germline V gives CDR1 MNHEY, CDR2 SVGAGI.

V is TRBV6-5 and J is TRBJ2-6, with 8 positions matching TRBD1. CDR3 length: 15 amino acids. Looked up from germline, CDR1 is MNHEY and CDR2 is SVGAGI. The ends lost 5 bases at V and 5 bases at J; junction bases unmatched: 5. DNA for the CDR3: TGTGCCAGCAGTCGGACAGGGATATGGGCCAACGTCCTGACTTTC. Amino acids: CASSRTGIWANVLTF.

CDR3 in amino acids: CASSLGGQGYHEQYF. In nucleotides, the CDR3 is TGTGCCAGCAGCTTAGGGGGACAGGGGTACCACGAGCAGTACTTC. The chain couples TRBV7-9 to TRBJ2-7, with 10 bases aligning to TRBD1. This CDR3 region has 15 residues. Trimming cost V 1 base and J 5 bases; bases outside gene matches: 5. Germline CDR1 and CDR2: SEHNR and FQNEAQ (reference sequence).

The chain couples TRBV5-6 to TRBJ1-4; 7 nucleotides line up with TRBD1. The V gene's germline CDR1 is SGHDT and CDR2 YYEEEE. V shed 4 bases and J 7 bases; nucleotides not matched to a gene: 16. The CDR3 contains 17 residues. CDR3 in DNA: TGTGCCAGCAGCGACGGTACAGCCGGGACAGCTACTGAAAAACTGTTTTTT. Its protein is CASSDGTAGTATEKLFF.

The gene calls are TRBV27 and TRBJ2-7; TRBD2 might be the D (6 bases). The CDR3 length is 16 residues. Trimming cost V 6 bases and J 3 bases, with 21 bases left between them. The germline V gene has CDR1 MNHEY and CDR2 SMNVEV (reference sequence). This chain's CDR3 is CASSTYDLGRGYEQYF. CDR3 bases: TGTGCCAGCAGCACCTACGACCTGGGGCGGGGCTACGAGCAGTACTTC.

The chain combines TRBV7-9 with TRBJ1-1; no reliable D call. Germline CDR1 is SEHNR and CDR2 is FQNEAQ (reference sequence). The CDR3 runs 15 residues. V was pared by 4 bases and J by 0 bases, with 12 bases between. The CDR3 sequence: CASSSPAGMNTEAFF. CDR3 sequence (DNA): TGTGCCAGCAGCTCTCCTGCGGGAATGAACACTGAAGCTTTCTTT.